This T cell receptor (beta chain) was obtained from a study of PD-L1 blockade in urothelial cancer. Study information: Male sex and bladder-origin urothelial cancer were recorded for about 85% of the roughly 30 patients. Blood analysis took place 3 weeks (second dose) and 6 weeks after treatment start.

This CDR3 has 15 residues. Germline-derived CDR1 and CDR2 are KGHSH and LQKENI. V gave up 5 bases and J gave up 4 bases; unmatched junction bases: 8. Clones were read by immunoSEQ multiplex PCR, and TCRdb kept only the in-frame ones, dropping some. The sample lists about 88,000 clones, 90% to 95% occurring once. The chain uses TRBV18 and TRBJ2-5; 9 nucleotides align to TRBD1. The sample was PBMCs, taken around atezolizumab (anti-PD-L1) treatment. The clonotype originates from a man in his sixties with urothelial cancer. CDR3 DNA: TGTGCCAGCTCAAGGACAGGGGTGATGAGAGAGACCCAGTACTTC. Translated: CASSRTGVMRETQYF.